The 13 T cell receptor beta chains below were found in one sample sequenced in a study of T cell changes during pregnancy in multiple sclerosis (dated 2019 in TCRdb). Library preparation employed the immunoSEQ multiplex PCR assay. The table was pulled from immuneACCESS by TCRdb, which kept in-frame rearrangements only. Such tables lose some clones; where checked, under half of the loss comes from unresolved V genes, and the rest has no known cause. The sample yields tens of thousands of clones; about 91% were counted once. The ten largest account for roughly 0.2% of the sample. The starting material was CD4+ T cells from peripheral blood mononuclear cells, obtained in the second trimester of pregnancy. These receptors were taken from a female donor with multiple sclerosis, enrolled in a pregnancy study.

The chain is built from TRBV5-1 and TRBJ1-2, with D possibly matching TRBD1 (5 bases). From germline, CDR1 is SGHRS and CDR2 YFSETQ. V was shortened by 2 bases and J by 6 bases, with 14 bases between the two germline ends. The CDR3 covers 14 residues. The CDR3 sequence is CASSLPRAPDGYTF. Here the CDR3 DNA reads TGCGCCAGCAGCTTACCCAGGGCACCGGATGGCTACACCTTC.

This chain joins TRBV2 and TRBJ2-5; D perhaps matches TRBD2 (6 bases). The CDR3 has 15 residues. Germline V gene lookup returns CDR1 SNHLY and CDR2 FYNNEI. Trimming removed 0 bases at V and 5 bases at J, with 13 bases between. The CDR3 sequence: CASSEATSRGETQYF. CDR3 DNA sequence: TGTGCCAGCAGTGAAGCAACCTCTCGGGGGGAGACCCAGTACTTC.

The chain couples TRBV2 to TRBJ1-5; possibly TRBD1 for D (5 bases). This CDR3 spans 12 amino acids. Germline CDR1 reads SNHLY; CDR2 reads FYNNEI. Trimming took 8 bases from V and 2 from J, leaving 7 bases between them. The CDR3 coding sequence is TGTGCCAGCTCGGGGGGCAATCAGCCCCAGCATTTT. Amino acids: CASSGGNQPQHF. The variable domain in full, completed from reference TRBV2 and TRBJ1-5, reads EPEVTQTPSHQVTQMGQEVILRCVPISNHLYFYWYRQILGQKVEFLVSFYNNEISEKSEIFDDQFSVERPDGSNFTLKIRSTKLEDSAMYFCASSGGNQPQHFGDGTRLSIL.

V gene TRBV27 combines with J gene TRBJ2-2, with TRBD2 matching over 10 bases. V shed 3 bases, J shed 2 bases, and the junction held 3 bases outside the gene matches. Germline loops: CDR1 MNHEY, CDR2 SMNVEV (reference sequence). This CDR3 has 16 residues. CDR3 sequence reads: CASSFLAGGNTGELFF. CDR3 nucleotide sequence: TGTGCCAGCAGTTTCTTAGCGGGAGGTAACACCGGGGAGCTGTTTTTT.

This chain links TRBV29-1 with TRBJ1-4, with TRBD1 matching 7 bases. CDR1 SQVTM and CDR2 ANQGSEA come from the germline V gene. J gave up 7 bases and V 4 bases, and 3 bases lay outside the gene matches. The CDR3 sequence is 12 residues long. CDR3 protein: CSVGQGREKLFF. CDR3 nucleotides: TGCAGCGTTGGACAGGGCCGTGAAAAACTGTTTTTT. Complete variable domain (other parts from reference TRBV29-1 and TRBJ1-4): SAVISQKPSRDICQRGTSLTIQCQVDSQVTMMFWYRQQPGQSLTLIATANQGSEATYESGFVIDKFPISRPNLTFSTLTVSNMSPEDSSIYLCSVGQGREKLFFGSGTQLSVL.

CDR3 sequence reads: CASSLSGYEQYF. The CDR3 DNA reads as TGTGCCAGCAGCTTATCGGGTTACGAGCAGTACTTC. The gene calls are TRBV7-8 and TRBJ2-7; D is unclear. The CDR3 sequence is 12 residues long. Germline V gene lookup returns CDR1 SGHVS and CDR2 FQNEAQ. Trimming took off 2 bases at V and 4 bases at J, with 6 bases between the two ends. The full variable domain, in which reference TRBV7-8 and TRBJ2-7 provide the parts outside the CDR3, is GAGVSQSPRYKVAKRGQDVALRCDPISGHVSLFWYQQALGQGPEFLTYFQNEAQLDKSGLPSDRFFAERPEGSVSTLKIQRTQQEDSAVYLCASSLSGYEQYFGPGTRLTVT.

The chain has TRBV7-9 and TRBJ1-1, with 8 nucleotides matching TRBD1. This CDR3 contains 15 residues. Germline V gene data show CDR1 as SEHNR and CDR2 as FQNEAQ (reference sequence). The V segment lost 1 base and the J segment 5 bases; nucleotides outside the gene matches: 6. In DNA, the CDR3 is TGTGCCAGCAGCTTAGAACGGACAGGGTGGACTGAAGCTTTCTTT. The encoded protein is CASSLERTGWTEAFF.

The CDR3 region is CASSLSGGTYEQYF. As DNA, the CDR3 is TGTGCCAGTAGTCTAAGCGGGGGGACCTACGAGCAGTACTTC. The genes are TRBV19 and TRBJ2-7; 9 bases align to TRBD2. The CDR3 runs to 14 residues. V lost 5 bases and J lost 2; bases outside the gene matches: 4. The germline gives CDR1 LNHDA, CDR2 SQIVND (reference sequence). The full variable domain, with the rest looked up from reference TRBV19 and TRBJ2-7, is DGGITQSPKYLFRKEGQNVTLSCEQNLNHDAMYWYRQDPGQGLRLIYYSQIVNDFQKGDIAEGYSVSREKKESFPLTVTSAQKNPTAFYLCASSLSGGTYEQYFGPGTRLTVT.

The gene calls are TRBV5-4 and TRBJ1-2; TRBD1 is a possible D gene (5 bases). In germline, CDR1 is SGHNT, CDR2 YYREEE (reference sequence). Trimming stripped 4 bases from V and 14 bases from J, with 18 bases between. The CDR3 loop spans 12 amino acids. Here the CDR3 reads CASSPSRGNETF. The CDR3, as DNA: TGTGCCAGCAGCCCCTCCCGGGGGAACGAAACCTTC.

The rearrangement joins TRBV2 to TRBJ1-1; D not resolved. CDR3 length: 15 amino acids. V was shortened by 2 bases and J by 3 bases, with 13 bases between the two germline ends. CDR1 and CDR2 from the germline V gene are SNHLY and FYNNEI. The CDR3 reads CASSESIRQDTEAFF. CDR3 bases: TGTGCCAGCAGTGAATCGATCCGGCAGGACACTGAAGCTTTCTTT.

V gene TRBV7-9 combines with J gene TRBJ1-2; no clear D. Trimming removed 0 bases from V and 8 bases from J, with 10 bases in between. Germline loops: CDR1 SEHNR, CDR2 FQNEAQ (reference sequence). The CDR3 runs to 13 residues. The CDR3 reads CASSLAGTGGYTF. CDR3 bases: TGTGCCAGCAGCTTAGCGGGCACGGGGGGCTACACCTTC.

For the CDR3, the DNA is TGTGCCAGTCGAAGGGAGGGGCCAGCTTTCTTT. It translates to CASRREGPAFF. The chain employs TRBV6-1 and TRBJ1-1, with D tentatively TRBD1 (5 bases). This CDR3 is built from 11 residues. CDR1 is MNHNS and CDR2 is SASEGT in the germline V gene. V shed 9 bases and J shed 10 bases, with 15 bases lying between them.

This clone was observed a single time. This chain uses TRBV19 with TRBJ2-1; possibly TRBD2 for D (7 bases). The CDR3 contains 17 residues. The germline V gene has CDR1 LNHDA and CDR2 SQIVND (reference sequence). V was clipped by 5 bases and J by 0 bases, with 17 bases between them. The CDR3 DNA reads as TGTGCCAGTAGTCCAAGGGGGGGGAGGAGCTCCTACAATGAGCAGTTCTTC. Amino acids: CASSPRGGRSSYNEQFF.